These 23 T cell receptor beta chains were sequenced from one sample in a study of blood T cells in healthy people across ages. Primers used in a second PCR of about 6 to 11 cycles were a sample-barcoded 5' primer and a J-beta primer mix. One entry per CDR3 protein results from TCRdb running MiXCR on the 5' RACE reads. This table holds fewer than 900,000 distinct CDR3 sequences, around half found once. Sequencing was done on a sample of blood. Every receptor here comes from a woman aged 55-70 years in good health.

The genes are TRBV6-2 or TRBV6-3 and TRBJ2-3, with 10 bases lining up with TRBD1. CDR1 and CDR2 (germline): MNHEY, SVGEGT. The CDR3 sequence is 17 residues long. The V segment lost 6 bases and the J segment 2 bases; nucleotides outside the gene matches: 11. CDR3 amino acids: CASRRQGAGTHTDTQYF. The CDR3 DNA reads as TGTGCCAGCAGGAGACAGGGGGCGGGAACACACACAGATACGCAGTATTTT.

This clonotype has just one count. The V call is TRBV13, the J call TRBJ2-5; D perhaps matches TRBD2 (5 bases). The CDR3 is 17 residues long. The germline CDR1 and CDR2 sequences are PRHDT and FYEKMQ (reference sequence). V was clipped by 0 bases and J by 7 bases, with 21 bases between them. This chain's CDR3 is CASSLGPKRAGRGTQYF. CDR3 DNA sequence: TGTGCCAGCAGCTTAGGCCCGAAAAGGGCAGGTCGGGGGACCCAGTACTTC. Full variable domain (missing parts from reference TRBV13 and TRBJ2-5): AAGVIQSPRHLIKEKRETATLKCYPIPRHDTVYWYQQGPGQDPQFLISFYEKMQSDKGSIPDRFSAQQFSDYHSELNMSSLELGDSALYFCASSLGPKRAGRGTQYFGPGTRLLVL.

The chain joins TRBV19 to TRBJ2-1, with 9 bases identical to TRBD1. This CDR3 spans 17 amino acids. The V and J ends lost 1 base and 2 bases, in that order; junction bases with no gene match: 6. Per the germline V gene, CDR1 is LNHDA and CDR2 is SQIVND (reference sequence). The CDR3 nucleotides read TGTGCCAGTAGTATAGGATGGGGACAGGGCACCTACAATGAGCAGTTCTTC. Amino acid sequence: CASSIGWGQGTYNEQFF.

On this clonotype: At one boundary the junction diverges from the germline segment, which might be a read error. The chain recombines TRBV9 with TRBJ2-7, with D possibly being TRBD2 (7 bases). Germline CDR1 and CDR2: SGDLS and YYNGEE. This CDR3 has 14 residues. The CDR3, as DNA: TGTGCCAGCAGCACAGGGAGGGGCGGATACGTGCAGTACTTC. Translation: CASSTGRGGYVQYF.

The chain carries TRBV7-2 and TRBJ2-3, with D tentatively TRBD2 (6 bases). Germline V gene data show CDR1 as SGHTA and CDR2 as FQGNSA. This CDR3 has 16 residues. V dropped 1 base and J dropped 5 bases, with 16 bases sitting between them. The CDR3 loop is CASSLGLQRRGDTQYF. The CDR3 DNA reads TGTGCCAGCAGCTTAGGGCTCCAGCGGAGGGGAGATACGCAGTATTTT.

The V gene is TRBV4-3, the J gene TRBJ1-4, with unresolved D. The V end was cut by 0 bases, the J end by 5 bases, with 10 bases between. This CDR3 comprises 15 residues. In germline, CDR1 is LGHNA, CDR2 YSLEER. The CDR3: CASSQEGLGNEKLFF. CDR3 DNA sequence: TGCGCCAGCAGCCAAGAAGGGCTGGGGAATGAAAAACTGTTTTTT.

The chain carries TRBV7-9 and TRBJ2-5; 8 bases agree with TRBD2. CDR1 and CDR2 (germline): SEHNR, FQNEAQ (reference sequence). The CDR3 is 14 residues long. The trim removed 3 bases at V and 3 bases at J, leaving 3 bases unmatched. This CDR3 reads CASSFNSGKETQYF. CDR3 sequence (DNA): TGTGCCAGCAGCTTTAATAGCGGGAAAGAGACCCAGTACTTC.

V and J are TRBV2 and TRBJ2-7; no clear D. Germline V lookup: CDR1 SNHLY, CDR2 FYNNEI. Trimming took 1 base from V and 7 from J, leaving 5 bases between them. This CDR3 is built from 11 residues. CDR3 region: CASSEGFEQYF. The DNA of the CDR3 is TGTGCCAGCAGTGAAGGGTTTGAGCAGTACTTC.

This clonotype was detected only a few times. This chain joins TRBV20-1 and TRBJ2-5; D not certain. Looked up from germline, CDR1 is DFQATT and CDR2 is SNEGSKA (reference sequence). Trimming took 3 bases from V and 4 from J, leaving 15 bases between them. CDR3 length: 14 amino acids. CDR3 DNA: TGCAGTGCTAGGAGCGCATCGACCGGAGAGACCCAGTACTTC. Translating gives CSARSASTGETQYF.

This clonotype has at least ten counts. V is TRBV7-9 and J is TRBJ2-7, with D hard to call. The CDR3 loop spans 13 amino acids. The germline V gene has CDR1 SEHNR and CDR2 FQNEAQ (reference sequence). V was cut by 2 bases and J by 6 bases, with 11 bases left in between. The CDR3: CASSLNPKGEQYF. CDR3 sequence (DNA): TGTGCCAGCAGCTTAAACCCTAAAGGCGAGCAGTACTTC.

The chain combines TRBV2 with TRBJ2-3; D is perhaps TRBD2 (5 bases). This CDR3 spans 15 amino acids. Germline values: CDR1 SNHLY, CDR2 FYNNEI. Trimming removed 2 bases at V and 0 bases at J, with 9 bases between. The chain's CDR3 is CASSEQRTSTDTQYF. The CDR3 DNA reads TGTGCCAGCAGTGAACAGCGGACTAGCACAGATACGCAGTATTTT.

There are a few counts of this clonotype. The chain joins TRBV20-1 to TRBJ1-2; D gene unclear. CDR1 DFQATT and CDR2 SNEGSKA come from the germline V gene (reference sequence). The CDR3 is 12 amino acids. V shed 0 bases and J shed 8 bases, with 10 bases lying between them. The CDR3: CSARDPSHGYTF. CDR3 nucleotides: TGCAGTGCTAGAGATCCGTCACACGGCTACACCTTC.

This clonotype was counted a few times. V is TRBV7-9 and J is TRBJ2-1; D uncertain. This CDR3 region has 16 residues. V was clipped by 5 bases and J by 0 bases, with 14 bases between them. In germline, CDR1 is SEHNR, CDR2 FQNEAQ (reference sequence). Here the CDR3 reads CASSPRLMSSYNEQFF. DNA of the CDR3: TGTGCCAGCAGCCCGAGACTGATGAGCTCCTACAATGAGCAGTTCTTC.

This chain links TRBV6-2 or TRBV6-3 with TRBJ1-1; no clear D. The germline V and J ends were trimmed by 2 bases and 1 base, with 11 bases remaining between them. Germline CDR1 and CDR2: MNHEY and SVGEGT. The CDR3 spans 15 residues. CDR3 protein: CASSYLGVGNTEAFF. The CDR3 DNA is TGTGCCAGCAGTTACCTCGGGGTCGGGAACACTGAAGCTTTCTTT.

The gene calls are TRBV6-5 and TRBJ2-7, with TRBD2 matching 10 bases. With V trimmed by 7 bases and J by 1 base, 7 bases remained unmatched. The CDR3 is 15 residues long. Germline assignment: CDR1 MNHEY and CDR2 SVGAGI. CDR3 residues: CASNRAGGLSYEQYF. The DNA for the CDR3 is TGTGCCAGCAATAGAGCGGGAGGGCTTTCCTACGAGCAGTACTTC.

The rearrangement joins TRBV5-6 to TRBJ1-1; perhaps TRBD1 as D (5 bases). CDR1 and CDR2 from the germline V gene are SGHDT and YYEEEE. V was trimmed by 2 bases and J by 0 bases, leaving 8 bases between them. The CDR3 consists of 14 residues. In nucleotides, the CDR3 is TGTGCCAGCAGCTTCGACAGTGTGAACACTGAAGCTTTCTTT. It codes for CASSFDSVNTEAFF.

The CDR3 here is CSAVIPGHEYEQYF. The CDR3 DNA reads as TGCAGTGCTGTAATCCCGGGACACGAGTACGAGCAGTACTTC. The genes are TRBV20-1 and TRBJ2-4, with D tentatively TRBD1 (6 bases). Near its end, the DNA agrees better with TRBJ2-7, so the J call may be wrong. The CDR3 is 14 amino acids. Germline assignment: CDR1 DFQATT and CDR2 SNEGSKA (reference sequence).

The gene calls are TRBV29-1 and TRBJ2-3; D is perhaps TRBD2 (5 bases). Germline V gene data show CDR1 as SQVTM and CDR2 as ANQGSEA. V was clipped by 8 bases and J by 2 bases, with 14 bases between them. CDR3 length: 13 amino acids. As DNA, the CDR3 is TGCAGCCTCGAACCGGGATCCACAGATACGCAGTATTTT. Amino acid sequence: CSLEPGSTDTQYF.

As DNA, the CDR3 is TGTGCCAGCAGTGTGTTCGTGGGGGCCAATGAGCAGTTCTTC. Its protein product is CASSVFVGANEQFF. The V and J genes are TRBV2 and TRBJ2-1; a weak D match, TRBD1 (6 bases). The CDR3 sequence is 14 residues long. Trimming took 4 bases from V and 6 from J, leaving 13 bases between them. CDR1 is SNHLY and CDR2 is FYNNEI in the germline V gene.

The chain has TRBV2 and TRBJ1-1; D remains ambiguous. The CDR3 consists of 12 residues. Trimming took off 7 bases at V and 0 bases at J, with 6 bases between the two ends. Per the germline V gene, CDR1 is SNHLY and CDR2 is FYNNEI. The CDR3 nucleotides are TGTGCCAGCACCCTGATGAACACTGAAGCTTTCTTT. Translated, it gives CASTLMNTEAFF.

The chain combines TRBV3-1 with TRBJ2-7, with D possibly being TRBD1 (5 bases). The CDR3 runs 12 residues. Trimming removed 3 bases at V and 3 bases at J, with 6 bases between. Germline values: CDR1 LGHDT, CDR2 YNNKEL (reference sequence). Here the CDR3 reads CASSQTDYEQYF. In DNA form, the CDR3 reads TGTGCCAGCAGCCAGACAGACTACGAGCAGTACTTC.

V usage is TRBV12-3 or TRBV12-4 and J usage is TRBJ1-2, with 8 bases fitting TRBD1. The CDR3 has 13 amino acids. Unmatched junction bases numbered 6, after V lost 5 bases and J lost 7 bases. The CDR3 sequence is CASSRTGLVGYTF. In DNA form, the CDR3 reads TGTGCCAGCAGTCGGACAGGGCTAGTTGGCTACACCTTC.

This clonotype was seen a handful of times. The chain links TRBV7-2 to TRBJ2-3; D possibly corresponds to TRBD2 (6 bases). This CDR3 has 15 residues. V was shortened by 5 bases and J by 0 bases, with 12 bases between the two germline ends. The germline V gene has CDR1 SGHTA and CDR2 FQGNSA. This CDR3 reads CASSAGLRSTDTQYF. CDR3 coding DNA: TGTGCCAGCAGCGCGGGACTCCGGAGCACAGATACGCAGTATTTT.